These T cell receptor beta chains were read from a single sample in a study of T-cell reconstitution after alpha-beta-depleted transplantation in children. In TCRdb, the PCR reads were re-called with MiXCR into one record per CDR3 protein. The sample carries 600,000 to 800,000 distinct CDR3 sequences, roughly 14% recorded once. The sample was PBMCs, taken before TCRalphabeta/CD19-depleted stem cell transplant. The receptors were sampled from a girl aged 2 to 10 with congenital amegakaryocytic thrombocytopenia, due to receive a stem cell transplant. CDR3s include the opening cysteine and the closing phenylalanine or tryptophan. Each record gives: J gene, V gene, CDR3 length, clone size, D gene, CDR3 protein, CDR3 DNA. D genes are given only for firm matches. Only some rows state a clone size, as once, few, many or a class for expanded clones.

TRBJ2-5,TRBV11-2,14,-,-,CASSQPTGTETQYF,TGTGCCAGCAGCCAACCGACAGGCACAGAGACCCAGTACTTC
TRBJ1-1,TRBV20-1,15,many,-,CSASEETSGGTEAFF,TGCAGTGCTAGTGAAGAGACCTCTGGTGGCACTGAAGCTTTCTTT
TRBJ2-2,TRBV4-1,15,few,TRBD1,CASSRRQGMAGELFF,TGCGCCAGCAGCCGTAGACAGGGGATGGCCGGGGAGCTGTTTTTT
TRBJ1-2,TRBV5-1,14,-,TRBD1,CASSIRQGRDGYTF,TGCGCCAGCAGCATTCGACAGGGGAGAGATGGCTACACCTTC
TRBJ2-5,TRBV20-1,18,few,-,CSASPSPLWLLLRETQYF,TGCAGTGCTAGCCCTAGCCCCCTATGGCTCCTCCTTAGGGAGACCCAGTACTTC
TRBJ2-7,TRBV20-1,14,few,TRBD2,CSAPMGGLAYEQYF,TGCAGTGCTCCCATGGGGGGACTAGCGTACGAGCAGTACTTC
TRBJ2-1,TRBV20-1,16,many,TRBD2,CSARGGAGGLYNEQFF,TGCAGTGCTAGAGGTGGAGCGGGAGGACTTTACAATGAGCAGTTCTTC
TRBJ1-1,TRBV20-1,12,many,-,CSAGLLNTEAFF,TGCAGTGCTGGACTTCTGAACACTGAAGCTTTCTTT
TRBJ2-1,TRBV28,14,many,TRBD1,CAISSRGLHNEQFF,TGTGCCATCTCATCAAGGGGGCTCCACAATGAGCAGTTCTTC
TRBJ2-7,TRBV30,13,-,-,CAWSEGLKYEQYF,TGTGCCTGGAGTGAAGGACTGAAGTACGAGCAGTACTTC
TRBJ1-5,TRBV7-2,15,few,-,CASSLARQTGGPQHF,TGTGCCAGCAGCTTAGCGCGCCAAACTGGGGGGCCCCAGCATTTT
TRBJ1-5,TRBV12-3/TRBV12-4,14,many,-,CASSRQGAHQPQHF,TGTGCCAGCAGTCGGCAGGGTGCTCATCAGCCCCAGCATTTT
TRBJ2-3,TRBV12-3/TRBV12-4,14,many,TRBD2,CASSLAAGGETQYF,TGTGCCAGCAGTTTAGCGGCGGGAGGGGAAACGCAGTATTTT
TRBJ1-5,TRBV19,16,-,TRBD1,CASSTPGQGANQPQHF,TGTGCCAGTAGTACACCGGGACAGGGGGCCAATCAGCCCCAGCATTTT
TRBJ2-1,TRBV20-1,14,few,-,CSARTYRGYNEQFF,TGCAGTGCTAGGACCTACCGGGGGTACAATGAGCAGTTCTTC
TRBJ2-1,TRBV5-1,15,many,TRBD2,CASSWGSGRKDEQFF,TGCGCCAGCAGCTGGGGTAGCGGGAGGAAGGATGAGCAGTTCTTC
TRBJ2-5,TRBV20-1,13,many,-,CSARNSFSETQYF,TGCAGTGCTAGAAACAGCTTTTCCGAGACCCAGTACTTC
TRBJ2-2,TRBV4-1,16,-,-,CASSQDDAVAAGELFF,TGCGCCAGCAGCCAAGATGATGCCGTAGCGGCCGGGGAGCTGTTTTTT
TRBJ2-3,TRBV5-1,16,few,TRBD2,CASSFTSGRATDTQYF,TGCGCCAGCAGCTTTACTAGCGGGAGGGCCACAGATACGCAGTATTTT
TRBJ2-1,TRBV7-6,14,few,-,CASSQDRNYNEQFF,TGTGCCAGCAGCCAAGACAGGAACTACAATGAGCAGTTCTTC
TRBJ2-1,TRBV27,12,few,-,CASSPLGLPRFF,TGTGCCAGCAGCCCCCTGGGGCTCCCAAGGTTCTTC
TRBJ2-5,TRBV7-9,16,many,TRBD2,CASSRGLAGYQETQYF,TGTGCCAGCAGCAGGGGACTAGCGGGATATCAAGAGACCCAGTACTTC
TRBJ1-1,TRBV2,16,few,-,CASSELGGRANTEAFF,TGTGCCAGCAGTGAACTCGGGGGAAGAGCGAACACTGAAGCTTTCTTT
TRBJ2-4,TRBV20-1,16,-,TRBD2,CSARLPGGLAKNIQYF,TGCAGTGCTAGACTTCCGGGGGGGCTAGCCAAAAACATTCAGTACTTC
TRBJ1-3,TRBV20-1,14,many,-,CSARTVSSGNTIYF,TGCAGTGCTAGAACAGTGAGCTCTGGAAACACCATATATTTT
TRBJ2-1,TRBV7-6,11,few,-,CASRLADEQFF,TGTGCCAGCAGATTGGCTGATGAGCAGTTCTTC
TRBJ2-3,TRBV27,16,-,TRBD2,CASRKMIAGSADTQYF,TGTGCCAGCAGGAAGATGATAGCGGGATCGGCAGATACGCAGTATTTT
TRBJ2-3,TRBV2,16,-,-,CASSEATDRHTDTQYF,TGTGCCAGCAGTGAAGCTACGGACAGACACACAGATACGCAGTATTTT
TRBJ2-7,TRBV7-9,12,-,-,CASSSALDVQYF,TGTGCCAGCAGCTCGGCGCTGGATGTGCAGTACTTC
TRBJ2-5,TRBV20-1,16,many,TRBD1,CSATLRDRGLQETQYF,TGCAGTGCTACCCTCCGGGACAGGGGGCTCCAAGAGACCCAGTACTTC
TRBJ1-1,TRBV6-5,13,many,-,CASSYSTATEAFF,TGTGCCAGCAGTTACTCGACGGCCACTGAAGCTTTCTTT
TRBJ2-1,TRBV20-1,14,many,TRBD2,CSAYPGLAENEQFF,TGCAGTGCTTATCCGGGACTAGCCGAAAATGAGCAGTTCTTC
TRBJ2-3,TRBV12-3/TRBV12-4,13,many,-,CASSSQSTDTQYF,TGTGCCAGCAGTAGCCAGTCCACAGATACGCAGTATTTT
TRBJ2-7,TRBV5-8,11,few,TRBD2,CASSLIAGQYF,TGTGCCAGCAGCCTGATAGCGGGGCAGTACTTC
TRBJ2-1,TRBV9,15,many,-,CASSVRASPYNEQFF,TGTGCCAGCAGCGTCAGAGCATCCCCGTACAATGAGCAGTTCTTC
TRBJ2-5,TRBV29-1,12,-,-,CSVPRPEKTQYF,TGCAGCGTGCCTCGTCCTGAAAAGACCCAGTACTTC
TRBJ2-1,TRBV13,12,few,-,CASSFIKNEQFF,TGTGCCAGCAGCTTTATTAAGAATGAGCAGTTCTTC
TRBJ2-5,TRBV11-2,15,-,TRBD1,CASSSPGQEEETQYF,TGTGCCAGCAGCTCCCCGGGACAGGAGGAAGAGACCCAGTACTTC
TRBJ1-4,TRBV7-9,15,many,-,CASSPSGTANEKLFF,TGTGCCAGCAGCCCCTCGGGGACGGCGAATGAAAAACTGTTTTTT
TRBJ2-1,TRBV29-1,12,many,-,CSVVSILNEQFF,TGCAGCGTTGTAAGCATTTTAAATGAGCAGTTCTTC
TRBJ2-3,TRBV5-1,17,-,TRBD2,CASSLATSGRSTDTQYF,TGCGCCAGCAGCTTGGCGACTAGCGGGCGGAGCACAGATACGCAGTATTTT